What follows is one T cell receptor (beta chain) and its context. This record comes from a study of shared clonotypes between healthy human individuals. Tens of thousands of T cell genomes, or roughly 180 ng DNA, went into the sorted-subset replicate PCRs. The protocol was immunoSEQ multiplex PCR, while the TCRdb copy is restricted to in-frame clones and leaves out a portion. The table shows 2 million to 2.5 million clones, with about nine tenths occurring only once. The CDR3 covers 13 residues. The V and J ends lost 5 bases and 3 bases respectively, with 8 bases between them. CDR1 SGHAT and CDR2 FQNNGV come from the germline V gene.

The sequencing input was naive CD4+ T cells from PBMCs. Subset given: CD45RA+ positively selected. This TCR came from a man aged 18 to 30 in good health. Some clones in this sample may be carry-over from other donors' samples. V gene TRBV11-2 combines with J gene TRBJ2-1, with a tentative D call TRBD1 (6 bases). In DNA form, the CDR3 reads TGTGCCAGCAGCCGGGACAACTACAATGAGCAGTTCTTC. Its protein is CASSRDNYNEQFF. Full variable domain (missing parts from reference TRBV11-2 and TRBJ2-1): EAGVAQSPRYKIIEKRQSVAFWCNPISGHATLYWYQQILGQGPKLLIQFQNNGVVDDSQLPKDRFSAERLKGVDSTLKIQPAKLEDSAVYLCASSRDNYNEQFFGPGTRLTVL.